Each of the 8 T cell receptor beta chains below was sequenced from the same sample in a study of T cell responses to AZD1222 COVID-19 vaccine. TCRdb keeps only in-frame clones here, not all; method: immunoSEQ multiplex PCR. The sample includes around 200,000 clones, 70% to 90% of them seen just once. The sample in question was peripheral blood, obtained 28 days after the second AZD1222 dose. The receptors were gathered from an adult who received the AZD1222 COVID-19 vaccine.

The V gene is TRBV7-8, the J gene TRBJ1-2; TRBD1 might be the D (5 bases). The CDR3 contains 14 residues. The germline V gene has CDR1 SGHVS and CDR2 FQNEAQ. V was trimmed by 5 bases and J by 4 bases, leaving 14 bases between them. CDR3 coding DNA: TGTGCCAGCAGCCCCCCGGGGGGTGTCTATGGCTACACCTTC. It is translated as CASSPPGGVYGYTF.

This clone was recorded once. The chain uses TRBV11-3 and TRBJ2-7, with 7 positions matching TRBD2. V lost 0 bases, J lost 0 bases, and 8 bases stayed unmatched. Germline V gives CDR1 SGHNT, CDR2 YENEEA. This CDR3 is 17 amino acids long. CDR3 residues: CASSLEGGSYGSYEQYF. In DNA form, the CDR3 reads TGTGCCAGCAGCTTAGAGGGCGGGAGCTATGGCTCCTACGAGCAGTACTTC.

J is TRBJ2-7 and V is TRBV27; possibly TRBD2 for D (6 bases). Trimming shortened V by 6 bases and J by 2 bases, and 17 bases separated the two germline ends. CDR3 length: 15 amino acids. Germline V gene data show CDR1 as MNHEY and CDR2 as SMNVEV (reference sequence). Here the CDR3 DNA reads TGTGCCAGCAGCCCGGTAGAGCGGAGGGCCTACGAGCAGTACTTC. Amino acid sequence: CASSPVERRAYEQYF.

The chain has TRBV29-1 and TRBJ1-4; 9 positions agree with TRBD1. CDR1 and CDR2 from the germline V gene are SQVTM and ANQGSEA. The CDR3 loop spans 14 amino acids. The trim removed 4 bases at V and 3 bases at J, leaving 3 bases unmatched. CDR3 amino acids: CSVARQGANEKLFF. The CDR3 DNA reads TGCAGCGTTGCACGACAGGGGGCTAATGAAAAACTGTTTTTT.

The V call is TRBV6-4, the J call TRBJ1-2; 10 bases are shared with TRBD1. Germline loops: CDR1 MRHNA, CDR2 SNTAGT. J was trimmed by 7 bases and V by 4 bases; bases with no gene match: 9. The CDR3 consists of 15 residues. CDR3 residues: CASSVGQGGSSGYTF. The CDR3 DNA follows: TGTGCCAGCAGTGTTGGACAGGGGGGTTCCAGTGGCTACACCTTC.

The rearrangement uses TRBV7-8 and TRBJ2-1; 14 bases are a match to TRBD2. The germline CDR1 and CDR2 sequences are SGHVS and FQNEAQ. The CDR3 runs to 20 residues. V lost 2 bases to trimming and J lost 2 bases; unmatched junction nucleotides: 11. The CDR3 coding sequence is TGTGCCAGCAGCTTACCGACTAGCGGGAGGGGCGGGGAGACCTACAATGAGCAGTTCTTC. Translation gives CASSLPTSGRGGETYNEQFF.

On this clone itself: Mismatch with germline at one junction end may stem from a read error. This chain links TRBV23-1 with TRBJ1-6, with 7 bases fitting TRBD1. TRBV23-1 is an ORF, and what it does is uncertain. This CDR3 spans 12 amino acids. The CDR3, as DNA: TGCGCCAGCAGTCTCCTTGCCAGGGGGGATATGTTT. Translation: CASSLLARGDMF.

The chain is built from TRBV6-6 and TRBJ1-4; D uncertain. From germline, CDR1 is MNHNY and CDR2 SVGAGI (reference sequence). CDR3 length: 15 residues. V shed 2 bases and J shed 5 bases, with 12 bases lying between them. Written as DNA, the CDR3 is TGTGCCAGCAGTTACATCGGGAAAATAAATGAAAAACTGTTTTTT. It is translated as CASSYIGKINEKLFF.